Sequencing of this T cell receptor (beta chain) was carried out in a study of regulatory T cells in long-lasting Graves disease. Researchers made TCR beta libraries by using iRepertoire HTBI primers and running Arm-PCR on CDR3 regions. TCRdb called the multiplex PCR reads again in MiXCR, with one record for every CDR3 protein. The table has fewer than 450,000 distinct CDR3 sequences, 15% seen once. Time point noted: newly diagnosed GD, antithyroid drugs for less than 3 months. PBMC-derived RNA was used for the TCR library. These data were likewise used in another study, on T cells in Graves' hyperthyroidism and ophthalmopathy. That source reports: Using the HTBI primer set, a first-round RT-PCR was run on the TCR CDR3.

The specimen comprised peripheral blood mononuclear cells (PBMCs), sampled at new diagnosis, from a patient treated with antithyroid drugs. The TCR was taken from a woman aged 35 to 49 with Graves disease.

The CDR3 region is CASRNQGDTQYF. DNA for the CDR3: TGTGCCAGCAGAAACCAGGGGGATACGCAGTATTTT. The J gene is TRBJ2-3, the V gene TRBV6-2 or TRBV6-3; D may be TRBD1 (6 bases). Germline V gene sequence: CDR1 MNHEY, CDR2 SVGEGT. The V and J ends lost 6 bases and 6 bases respectively, with 10 bases between them. CDR3 length: 12 residues.